The clone carrying this TCR beta chain was observed a few times. The antigen is unknown. This sample also contains other DNA sequences that code for the same CDR3. The PCR had 60 Vbeta and 13 Jbeta primers. TCRdb keeps only in-frame clones here, not all; method: immunoSEQ multiplex PCR. The sample has about 150,000 clones, 9.7% seen once; the top ten hold 1.5% to 2%. This record comes from a study of cytomegalovirus exposure and HLA in healthy donors. Study as a whole: Early released data comprised about 90 million unique TCRs from HLA-typed donors.

After removal of 4 bases from V and 6 bases from J, the junction contained 9 bases not matched to a gene. Germline lookup yields CDR1 SGHNT and CDR2 YYREEE (reference sequence). The length of the CDR3 is 15 residues. Whole-study results and caveats: Per a prior analysis, the majority of TCR beta V segments were productive roughly 87% or roughly 30% of the time. Other equally common chains were less clonally expanded than HLA-associated TCR beta chains, a later analysis showed. Analysis performed later found more than 15,000 TCR beta sequences associated with HLA alleles at 0.05 false discovery rate.

The sample comprised PBMCs. The receptor's source is a man aged 50 or older in good health and CMV-seronegative. This sequence joins TRBV5-4 and TRBJ1-4; 7 bases fit TRBD1. The CDR3, as DNA: TGTGCCAGCAGCCTCAGAACAGGGGAGTATGAAAAACTGTTTTTT. It yields the protein CASSLRTGEYEKLFF.